These 2 T cell receptor beta chains came from one sample sequenced in a study of a mutant IDH1 vaccine in newly diagnosed glioma (dated by TCRdb to the early 2020s). These receptors' antigens are unknown. In light of the paper, this sample's time point label describes: week 47, end of study. Each vaccine dose, consisting of 300 ug of a 20-mer mutant IDH1 peptide in Montanide, was administered subcutaneously with topical imiquimod. The library was made by the immunoSEQ multiplex PCR assay. TCRdb mirrors the immuneACCESS table, restricted to in-frame sequences. Some clones are absent from its copies; in checked studies, under half trace to an unresolved V gene, and the reason for the others is unknown. For this sample there are roughly 86,000 clones; 81% appear just once. Around 5% of the sample is in the top ten clones. The sample here was PBMCs, taken from a glioma patient whose treatment included an IDH1 peptide vaccine. The receptors stem from a middle-aged man with glioma.

The chain uses TRBV12-5 and TRBJ2-3, with D perhaps matching TRBD2 (5 bases). The CDR3 is 13 residues long. The V end lost 2 bases, the J end lost 4 bases, and 7 bases lay between the germline ends. Germline CDR1 LGHNT, CDR2 FRNRAP. The CDR3 sequence: CASGLTGSDTQYF. Here the CDR3 DNA reads TGTGCTAGTGGTTTGACGGGGTCAGATACGCAGTATTTT.

This clone was found once. V gene TRBV5-6 combines with J gene TRBJ1-2; D perhaps matches TRBD1 (5 bases). Trimming pared 4 bases from V and 2 bases from J, leaving 12 bases between. The CDR3 consists of 14 residues. In germline, CDR1 is SGHDT, CDR2 YYEEEE. CDR3 amino acids: CASSPLGGNYGYTF. CDR3 coding DNA: TGTGCCAGCAGCCCTCTCGGGGGAAACTATGGCTACACCTTC.